Sequencing of this TCR beta chain was carried out in a study of T-cell memory formation after mild COVID-19. TCRdb reprocessed the 5' RACE reads via MiXCR and lists one record per CDR3 protein. The sample lists fewer than 350,000 distinct CDR3 sequences; about 15% were seen once. V gave up 0 bases and J gave up 5 bases; unmatched junction bases: 0. Germline V gene data show CDR1 as SGHTA and CDR2 as FQGTGA. The CDR3 has 13 amino acids. Findings and caveats of the study: CD4/CD8 balance characterized clones contracting day 15 to 85, and CD4+ skew characterized later expanders.

As regards this clonotype: Its antigen is undetermined.

This chain joins TRBV7-3 and TRBJ2-5; TRBD2 matches at 7 bases. The TCR originated in a man aged 18-30 years who had mild COVID-19 (a few samples of this study predate the infection). Cell type and time point are not known. The sequenced material came from PBMCs or a T cell subset sorted from them (not recorded which). The CDR3 bases are TGTGCCAGCAGCTTAACTAGCGGGGAGACCCAGTACTTC. Its translation is CASSLTSGETQYF.